This TCR beta chain was obtained from a study of T-cell reconstitution after alpha-beta-depleted transplantation in children. Overall study findings and caveats: Roughly two months post-transplant, alpha-beta T cells reportedly originated from several hundred graft clones that had expanded. Some patients' high day-60 TCRbeta diversity was attributed to recipient cells surviving conditioning. Newly made T cells mostly supplied T-cell counts and diversity one year after transplant.

The TCRbeta library was prepared with unique molecular identifiers. TCRdb passed the PCR reads through MiXCR, listing each CDR3 protein once. The repertoire holds about a million distinct CDR3 sequences, with roughly 31% as singletons. In the case of this clonotype: Its antigen is not known.

Trimming took off 2 bases at V and 0 bases at J, with 14 bases between the two ends. The germline V gene has CDR1 MDHEN and CDR2 SYDVKM. The CDR3 spans 16 residues. The starting material was PBMCs, mostly from graft donor cells, obtained 360 days after TCRalphabeta/CD19-depleted stem cell transplant. This TCR was recovered from a boy younger than two who had a stem cell transplant for SCID, so the T cells may come from the graft donor. V and J are TRBV28 and TRBJ2-7; D is possibly TRBD1 (6 bases). The CDR3 sequence: CASSLGLDSYSYEQYF. CDR3 DNA sequence: TGTGCCAGCAGTTTAGGGTTGGACAGTTACTCCTACGAGCAGTACTTC.